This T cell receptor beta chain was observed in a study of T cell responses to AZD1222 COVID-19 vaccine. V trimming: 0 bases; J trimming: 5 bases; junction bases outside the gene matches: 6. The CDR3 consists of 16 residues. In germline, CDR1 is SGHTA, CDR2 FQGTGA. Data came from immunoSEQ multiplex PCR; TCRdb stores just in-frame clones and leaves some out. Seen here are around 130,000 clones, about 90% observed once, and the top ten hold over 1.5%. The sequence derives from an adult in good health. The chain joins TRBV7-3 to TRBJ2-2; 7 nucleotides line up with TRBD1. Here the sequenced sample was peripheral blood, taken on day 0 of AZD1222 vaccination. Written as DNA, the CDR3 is TGTGCCAGCAGCTTAACTTCCGGGACAGTAACCGGGGAGCTGTTTTTT. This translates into CASSLTSGTVTGELFF. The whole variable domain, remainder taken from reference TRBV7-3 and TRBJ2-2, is GAGVSQTPSNKVTEKGKYVELRCDPISGHTALYWYRQSLGQGPEFLIYFQGTGAADDSGLPNDRFFAVRPEGSVSTLKIQRTERGDSAVYLCASSLTSGTVTGELFFGEGSRLTVL.